A selection of T cell receptor beta chains follows, all from one sample in a study of identical twins. TCRdb processed the 5' RACE reads anew with MiXCR; each CDR3 protein has one entry. The table lists 150,000 or so distinct CDR3 sequences, under 4.5% of them singletons. The sample comprised memory T cells sorted from blood. These receptors were taken from a man aged 18 to 29 in good health. Both conserved end residues are part of each CDR3. A D gene is named only where the DNA matches it firmly. Size values are once, few and many counts, or a class for expanded clones, and some rows have none.

J gene: TRBJ2-1
CDR3 length: 9
V gene: TRBV10-3
clone size: many
D gene: -
CDR3 DNA: TGTGCGGCAGGAGATGAGCAGTTCTTC
CDR3 protein: CAAGDEQFF

J gene: TRBJ2-2
CDR3 length: 13
V gene: TRBV5-1
clone size: many
D gene: -
CDR3 DNA: TGCGCCAGCAGTTCCCATGGGTCCGGGGAGCTGTTTTTT
CDR3 protein: CASSSHGSGELFF

J gene: TRBJ2-1
CDR3 length: 13
V gene: TRBV3-1
clone size: many
D gene: -
CDR3 DNA: TGTGCCAGCAGCCAAGTGACCAGGGGTGAGCAGTTCTTC
CDR3 protein: CASSQVTRGEQFF

J gene: TRBJ1-2
CDR3 length: 14
V gene: TRBV28
clone size: few
D gene: -
CDR3 DNA: TGTGCCAGCAGTTTTCTGGTATCCAACTATGGCTACACCTTC
CDR3 protein: CASSFLVSNYGYTF

J gene: TRBJ1-6
CDR3 length: 16
V gene: TRBV14
clone size: many
D gene: TRBD1
CDR3 DNA: TGTGCCAGCAGCCGTGGGACAGGGGGATTCAATTCACCCCTCCACTTT
CDR3 protein: CASSRGTGGFNSPLHF

J gene: TRBJ1-5
CDR3 length: 16
V gene: TRBV19
clone size: many
D gene: -
CDR3 DNA: TGTGCCAGTAGTATAGGACAGTTCGGCGGCAATCAGCCCCAGCATTTT
CDR3 protein: CASSIGQFGGNQPQHF

J gene: TRBJ2-7
CDR3 length: 16
V gene: TRBV3-1
clone size: many
D gene: TRBD2
CDR3 DNA: TGTGCCAGCAGCCACCACCGGCGACTAGCGGGAGACGAGCAGTACTTC
CDR3 protein: CASSHHRRLAGDEQYF

J gene: TRBJ1-2
CDR3 length: 16
V gene: TRBV20-1
clone size: many
D gene: -
CDR3 DNA: TGCAGTGCAAAGACTGGTGGACAGAACGCTAACTATGGCTACACCTTC
CDR3 protein: CSAKTGGQNANYGYTF

J gene: TRBJ2-3
CDR3 length: 13
V gene: TRBV7-6
clone size: many
D gene: -
CDR3 DNA: TGTGCCAGCAGCTGGGACAAGACAGATACGCAGTATTTT
CDR3 protein: CASSWDKTDTQYF

J gene: TRBJ2-1
CDR3 length: 19
V gene: TRBV4-3
clone size: many
D gene: TRBD2
CDR3 DNA: TGCGCCAGCAGCCCCCATTCCGGGACTAGCGGAAGCTCCTACAATGAGCAGTTCTTC
CDR3 protein: CASSPHSGTSGSSYNEQFF

J gene: TRBJ2-1
CDR3 length: 16
V gene: TRBV19
clone size: many
D gene: -
CDR3 DNA: TGTGCCAGTAAGCTGGAGGGGTCGAGCTCCTACAATGAGCAGTTCTTC
CDR3 protein: CASKLEGSSSYNEQFF

J gene: TRBJ2-3
CDR3 length: 14
V gene: TRBV7-2
clone size: many
D gene: -
CDR3 DNA: TGTGCCAGCAGCTCGTCTGGGAGCACAGATACGCAGTATTTT
CDR3 protein: CASSSSGSTDTQYF

J gene: TRBJ1-4
CDR3 length: 15
V gene: TRBV7-2
clone size: many
D gene: -
CDR3 DNA: TGTGCCAGCAGCCCGGGGTTGGGAAGGGGTGAAAAACTGTTTTTT
CDR3 protein: CASSPGLGRGEKLFF

J gene: TRBJ2-1
CDR3 length: 15
V gene: TRBV5-1
clone size: -
D gene: -
CDR3 DNA: TGCGCCAGCAGCAAGGACACCCGCTCCTACAATGAGCAGTTCTTC
CDR3 protein: CASSKDTRSYNEQFF

J gene: TRBJ2-1
CDR3 length: 15
V gene: TRBV5-1
clone size: many
D gene: -
CDR3 DNA: TGCGCCAGCAGCTTGGAATATGGGACCCCTGGAGAGCAGTTCTTC
CDR3 protein: CASSLEYGTPGEQFF

J gene: TRBJ2-2
CDR3 length: 14
V gene: TRBV10-3
clone size: many
D gene: TRBD2
CDR3 DNA: TGTGCCGGCAAAGCGGGAGGGGTCACCGGGGAGCTGTTTTTT
CDR3 protein: CAGKAGGVTGELFF

J gene: TRBJ2-5
CDR3 length: 16
V gene: TRBV5-1
clone size: many
D gene: TRBD2
CDR3 DNA: TGCGCCAGCAGCCCGGGACTAGCGGTTACACAAGAGACCCAGTACTTC
CDR3 protein: CASSPGLAVTQETQYF

J gene: TRBJ1-5
CDR3 length: 14
V gene: TRBV20-1
clone size: many
D gene: -
CDR3 DNA: TGCAGTGCCACGACTGACAATAGCAATCAGCCCCAGCATTTT
CDR3 protein: CSATTDNSNQPQHF

J gene: TRBJ2-4
CDR3 length: 13
V gene: TRBV15
clone size: many
D gene: -
CDR3 DNA: TGTGCCACCAGCGTTCCCGCCCAAAACATTCAGTACTTC
CDR3 protein: CATSVPAQNIQYF

J gene: TRBJ1-1
CDR3 length: 13
V gene: TRBV7-9
clone size: many
D gene: TRBD1
CDR3 DNA: TGTGCCAGCAGCGCCACAGGGGACACTGAAGCTTTCTTT
CDR3 protein: CASSATGDTEAFF

J gene: TRBJ2-1
CDR3 length: 14
V gene: TRBV20-1
clone size: many
D gene: -
CDR3 DNA: TGCAGTGCTAGACCCCTAAACCTAGCGTCCGAGCAGTTCTTC
CDR3 protein: CSARPLNLASEQFF

J gene: TRBJ1-6
CDR3 length: 15
V gene: TRBV7-9
clone size: many
D gene: -
CDR3 DNA: TGTGCCAGCAGCTTAGCGTCGGGGGGTAATTCACCCCTCCACTTT
CDR3 protein: CASSLASGGNSPLHF

J gene: TRBJ1-2
CDR3 length: 12
V gene: TRBV20-1
clone size: many
D gene: -
CDR3 DNA: TGCAGTGCTACAGCTAATCACTATGGCTACACCTTC
CDR3 protein: CSATANHYGYTF

J gene: TRBJ1-5
CDR3 length: 18
V gene: TRBV2
clone size: many
D gene: -
CDR3 DNA: TGTGCCAGCAGTGTACCCAGGGAGACAGGTTATAGCAATCAGCCCCAGCATTTT
CDR3 protein: CASSVPRETGYSNQPQHF

J gene: TRBJ2-7
CDR3 length: 15
V gene: TRBV28
clone size: -
D gene: TRBD2
CDR3 DNA: TGTGCCAGCAGGGAACTAGCGGGTAACTCCTACGAGCAGTACTTC
CDR3 protein: CASRELAGNSYEQYF

J gene: TRBJ2-2
CDR3 length: 17
V gene: TRBV7-9
clone size: many
D gene: TRBD2
CDR3 DNA: TGTGCCAGCACCCAGTTCGCAACTAGCGCGAACACCGGGGAGCTGTTTTTT
CDR3 protein: CASTQFATSANTGELFF

J gene: TRBJ2-5
CDR3 length: 14
V gene: TRBV7-2
clone size: many
D gene: TRBD1
CDR3 DNA: TGTGCCAGCAGCGGGACAGGCAACCAAGAGACCCAGTACTTC
CDR3 protein: CASSGTGNQETQYF

J gene: TRBJ2-1
CDR3 length: 14
V gene: TRBV12-3/TRBV12-4
clone size: many
D gene: -
CDR3 DNA: TGTGCCAGCAGTTTAGGTGGGACCTACAATGAGCAGTTCTTC
CDR3 protein: CASSLGGTYNEQFF

J gene: TRBJ1-6
CDR3 length: 13
V gene: TRBV10-1
clone size: many
D gene: -
CDR3 DNA: TGCGCCAGCAGTGAGTCGCCTAATTCACCCCTCCACTTT
CDR3 protein: CASSESPNSPLHF

J gene: TRBJ1-4
CDR3 length: 15
V gene: TRBV5-5
clone size: many
D gene: -
CDR3 DNA: TGTGCCAGCAGCTCCGGGTCTGCAACTAATGAAAAACTGTTTTTT
CDR3 protein: CASSSGSATNEKLFF

J gene: TRBJ1-1
CDR3 length: 13
V gene: TRBV12-3/TRBV12-4
clone size: many
D gene: -
CDR3 DNA: TGTGCCAGCAGTCAGACGAACACAGGGCGGGCTTTCTTT
CDR3 protein: CASSQTNTGRAFF

J gene: TRBJ2-2
CDR3 length: 13
V gene: TRBV3-1
clone size: many
D gene: -
CDR3 DNA: TGTGCCAGCAGCCAAAACCTAGCGGGGGAGCTGTTTTTT
CDR3 protein: CASSQNLAGELFF

J gene: TRBJ2-3
CDR3 length: 17
V gene: TRBV5-1
clone size: many
D gene: -
CDR3 DNA: TGCGCCAGCAGCTTAATAGTATTACGGGAGAGGACAGATACGCAGTATTTT
CDR3 protein: CASSLIVLRERTDTQYF

J gene: TRBJ2-3
CDR3 length: 16
V gene: TRBV7-2
clone size: many
D gene: TRBD2
CDR3 DNA: TGTGCCAGCAGCCCTAGCGGGAGATACTACACAGATACGCAGTATTTT
CDR3 protein: CASSPSGRYYTDTQYF

J gene: TRBJ2-2
CDR3 length: 16
V gene: TRBV5-1
clone size: many
D gene: -
CDR3 DNA: TGCGCCAGCAGCCTAGAACAGGCGGGTTTGGACGGGGAGCTGTTTTTT
CDR3 protein: CASSLEQAGLDGELFF

J gene: TRBJ1-4
CDR3 length: 15
V gene: TRBV12-3/TRBV12-4
clone size: many
D gene: -
CDR3 DNA: TGTGCCAGCATGTGGCAGGATGGACGTGGTGAAAAACTGTTTTTT
CDR3 protein: CASMWQDGRGEKLFF

J gene: TRBJ1-1
CDR3 length: 14
V gene: TRBV6-5
clone size: few
D gene: -
CDR3 DNA: TGTGCCAGCAGTTACTCGACAGGGAACACTGAAGCTTTCTTT
CDR3 protein: CASSYSTGNTEAFF